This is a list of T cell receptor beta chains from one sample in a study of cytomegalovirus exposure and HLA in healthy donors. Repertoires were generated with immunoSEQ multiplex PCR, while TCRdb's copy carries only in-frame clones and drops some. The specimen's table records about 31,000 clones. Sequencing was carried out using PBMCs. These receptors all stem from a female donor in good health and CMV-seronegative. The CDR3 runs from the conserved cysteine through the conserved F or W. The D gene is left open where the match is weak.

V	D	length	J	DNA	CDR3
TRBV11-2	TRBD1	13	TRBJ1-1	TGTGCCAGCAACCCCGACAGGGACACTGAAGCTTTCTTT	CASNPDRDTEAFF
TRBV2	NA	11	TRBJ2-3	TGTGCCAGCAGTCTTCGAGATACGCAGTATTTT	CASSLRDTQYF
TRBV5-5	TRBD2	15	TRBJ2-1	TGTGCCAGCAGCTACACTAGCGGGGGTCGAAATGAGCAGTTCTTC	CASSYTSGGRNEQFF
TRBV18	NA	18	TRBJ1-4	TGTGCCAGCTCCCATAACCCCCTACCTGCTGCAACTAATGAAAAACTGTTTTTT	CASSHNPLPAATNEKLFF
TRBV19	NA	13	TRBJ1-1	TGTGCCAGTAGTTCGAGGGGGAACGATGAAGCTTTCTTT	CASSSRGNDEAFF
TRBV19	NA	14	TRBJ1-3	TGTGCCAGTGGGCCGAGGGGGTCTGGAAACACCATATATTTT	CASGPRGSGNTIYF
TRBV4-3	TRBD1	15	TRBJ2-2	TGCGCCAGCAGCCAGAAGCAGGGGGCCCGTGGGGAGCTGTTTTTT	CASSQKQGARGELFF
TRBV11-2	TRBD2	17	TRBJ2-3	TGTGCCAGCAGCTTAGAGACTAGCGGGGGGGTCCGGGTTACGCAGTATTTT	CASSLETSGGVRVTQYF
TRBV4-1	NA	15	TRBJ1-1	TGCGCCAGCAGCCAACCCACGCGGGGTCACACTGAAGCTTTCTTT	CASSQPTRGHTEAFF
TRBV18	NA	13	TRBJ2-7	TGTGCCAGCTCACCAGGCACCAGCTACGAGCAGTACTTC	CASSPGTSYEQYF
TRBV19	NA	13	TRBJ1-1	TGTGCCAGTAGTAGGGGGCGGACGGCTGAAGCTTTCTTT	CASSRGRTAEAFF
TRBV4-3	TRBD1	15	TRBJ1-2	TGCGCCAGCAGCCAAGATCAGAACAGGGGGAACGGCTACACCTTC	CASSQDQNRGNGYTF
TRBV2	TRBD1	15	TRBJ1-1	TGTGCCAGTACGGGACAGGGGCTAATGAACACTGAAGCTTTCTTT	CASTGQGLMNTEAFF
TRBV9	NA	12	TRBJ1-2	TGTGCCAGCAGCGTATCCGGGGGAGGCTACACCTTC	CASSVSGGGYTF
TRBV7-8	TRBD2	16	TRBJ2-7	TGTGCCAGCCGGGAACTAGCGGGGGCCCCGTGGTACGAGCAGTACTTC	CASRELAGAPWYEQYF
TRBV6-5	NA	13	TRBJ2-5	TGTGCCAGCAGTCGACAGGCCCAAGAGACCCAGTACTTC	CASSRQAQETQYF
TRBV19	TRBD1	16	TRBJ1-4	TGTGCCAGTAGTATACGTACAGGGGGGACTAATGAAAAACTGTTTTTT	CASSIRTGGTNEKLFF
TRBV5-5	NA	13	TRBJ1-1	TGTGCCAGCAGCTGGCAGGGGAACACTGAAGCTTTCTTT	CASSWQGNTEAFF
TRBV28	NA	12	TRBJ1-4	TGTGCCAGCAGTCCAGGGAATGAAAAACTGTTTTTT	CASSPGNEKLFF
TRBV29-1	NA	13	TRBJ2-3	TGCAGCGTTGAAGATCACGGTAGCCCCACGTGGTATTTT	CSVEDHGSPTWYF
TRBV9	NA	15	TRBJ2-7	TGTGCCAGCAGCGTAGCCTCAGGGAGGACAAGAGAGCAGTACTTC	CASSVASGRTREQYF
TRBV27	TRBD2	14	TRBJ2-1	TGTGCCAGCAAGGTGGGGGGGGAGGTCTATGAGCAGTTCTTC	CASKVGGEVYEQFF
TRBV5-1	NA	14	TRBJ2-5	TGCGCCAGCACCCCCCTAGCGACACAAGAGACCCAGTACTTC	CASTPLATQETQYF
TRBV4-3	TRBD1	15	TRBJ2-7	TGCGCCAGCAGCCCCTACGAGGGACAGGGCGGAGAGCAGTACTTC	CASSPYEGQGGEQYF
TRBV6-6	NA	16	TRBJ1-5	TGTGCCAGCAGCACCGGGGTACCCTATAGCAATCAGCCCCAGCATTTT	CASSTGVPYSNQPQHF
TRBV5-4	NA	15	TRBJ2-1	TGTGCCAGCAGCTTGGACGACAAACGATACAATGAGCAGTTCTTC	CASSLDDKRYNEQFF
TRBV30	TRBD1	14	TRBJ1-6	TGTGCCTGGGGTACCGGACAGGGGGGGTCACCCCTCCACTTT	CAWGTGQGGSPLHF
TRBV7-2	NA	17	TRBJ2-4	TGTGCCAGCAGCTTAGTCTTCCGGGTTGGGGGCCAGAACATTCAGTACTTC	CASSLVFRVGGQNIQYF
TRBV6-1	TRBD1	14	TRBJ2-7	TGTGCCAGCAGAGACAGGGGGACGACCTACGAGCAGTACTTC	CASRDRGTTYEQYF
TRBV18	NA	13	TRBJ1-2	TGTGCCAGCTCACCCGACAGCGACTGGGGCTACACCTTC	CASSPDSDWGYTF
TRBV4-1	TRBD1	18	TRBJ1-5	TGCGCCAGCAGCCAACCCAACCTTCTCAGACAGGGCGGACAGCCCCAGCATTTT	CASSQPNLLRQGGQPQHF
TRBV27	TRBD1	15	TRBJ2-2	TGTGCCAGCAGTTCCTCAGGGGGCGACACCGGGGAGCTGTTTTTT	CASSSSGGDTGELFF
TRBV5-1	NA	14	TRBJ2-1	TGCGCCAGCAGCCCGGCCTCAGGGAACAATGAGCAGTTCTTC	CASSPASGNNEQFF
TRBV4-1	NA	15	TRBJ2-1	TGCGCCAGCAGCCAATGGACAGAGGGCTACAATGAGCAGTTCTTC	CASSQWTEGYNEQFF
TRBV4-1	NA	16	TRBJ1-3	TGCGCCAGCAGCCAAGTTCCAGGGGTGACTGGAAACACCATATATTTT	CASSQVPGVTGNTIYF
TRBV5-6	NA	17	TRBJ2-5	TGTGCCAGCAGCTCCACCCGCGCGACAGGTTGGGAAGAGACCCAGTACTTC	CASSSTRATGWEETQYF
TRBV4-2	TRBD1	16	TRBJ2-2	TGTGCCAGCAGCTTCCAGACAGGGGCCGGGGCCGGGGAGCTGTTTTTT	CASSFQTGAGAGELFF
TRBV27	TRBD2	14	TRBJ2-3	TGTGCCAGCAGCATACGGGGGGGCACAGATACGCAGTATTTT	CASSIRGGTDTQYF
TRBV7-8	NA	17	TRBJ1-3	TGTGCCAGCAGCTTACCATTGGGGAGATCTGGTGGAAACACCATATATTTT	CASSLPLGRSGGNTIYF
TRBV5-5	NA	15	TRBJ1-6	TGTGCCAGCAGCACGGACTGGAGGGAGGATTCACCCCTCCACTTT	CASSTDWREDSPLHF
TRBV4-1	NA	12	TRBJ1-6	TGCGCCAGCAGCCACCGTATGGGCCGGATCCACTTT	CASSHRMGRIHF